These T cell receptor beta chains were read from a single sample in a study of blood T cell repertoires in COVID-19. Libraries were prepared by immunoSEQ multiplex PCR; TCRdb keeps only in-frame clonotypes and omits some of them. The sample lists about 120,000 clones; about 86% were seen once. Sequenced: peripheral blood. Receptors were obtained from a woman aged 45-65 years with acute or convalescent COVID-19. CDR3s include the opening cysteine and the closing phenylalanine or tryptophan. D genes are given only for firm matches. The size of a clone is reported for some rows only, either as once, few or many, or as a class for expanded clones.

j_call clone_size v_call d_call cdr3_aa cdr3_nt
TRBJ1-1 . TRBV25-1 . CASSERDRTYTEAFF TGTGCCAGCAGTGAGCGAGACAGGACGTACACTGAAGCTTTCTTT
TRBJ1-2 once TRBV10-3 . CAISDYREYGYTF TGTGCCATCAGTGACTACAGGGAGTATGGCTACACCTTC
TRBJ2-1 . TRBV7-9 TRBD1 CASSLVGQNNEQFF TGTGCCAGCAGCTTAGTGGGACAGAACAATGAGCAGTTCTTC
TRBJ1-1 . TRBV19 . CASSTAVNTEAFF TGTGCCAGTAGTACCGCGGTGAACACTGAAGCTTTCTTT
TRBJ1-3 . TRBV10-3 . CAISSRGSGNTIYF TGTGCCATCAGTTCCCGGGGATCTGGAAACACCATATATTTT
TRBJ1-1 . TRBV10-2 TRBD1 CASSVNRGGTEAFF TGCGCCAGCAGTGTAAACAGGGGTGGCACTGAAGCTTTCTTT
TRBJ2-1 . TRBV11-1 . CASSFGFYNEQFF TGTGCCAGCAGCTTTGGCTTTTACAATGAGCAGTTCTTC
TRBJ2-7 . TRBV11-2 TRBD1 CASSFGQATTYEQYF TGTGCCAGCAGCTTTGGACAGGCCACCACCTACGAGCAGTACTTC
TRBJ2-7 . TRBV11-3 TRBD2 CASRKSGGAYEQYF TGTGCCAGCAGGAAGAGCGGGGGAGCCTACGAGCAGTACTTC
TRBJ1-6 . TRBV30 . CAWHSGGSYNSPLHF TGTGCCTGGCATTCCGGGGGCTCCTATAATTCACCCCTCCACTTT
TRBJ1-1 . TRBV2 . CASSPGQAREAFF TGTGCCAGCAGTCCTGGACAAGCTAGGGAAGCTTTCTTT
TRBJ1-1 . TRBV11-2 TRBD1 CASSLGAGGYSEAFF TGTGCCAGCAGCTTAGGAGCAGGGGGCTATTCTGAAGCTTTCTTT
TRBJ2-3 . TRBV27 . CASSILTGTDTQYF TGTGCCAGCAGTATTCTGACTGGGACAGATACGCAGTATTTT
TRBJ1-1 . TRBV19 . CASNSWDTAATEAFF TGTGCCAGTAACTCCTGGGACACGGCGGCCACTGAAGCTTTCTTT
TRBJ2-1 . TRBV27 TRBD2 CASSRASGIYNEQFF TGTGCCAGCAGTAGAGCAAGCGGGATCTACAATGAGCAGTTCTTC
TRBJ1-6 . TRBV2 . CASSVLQGGYNSPLHF TGTGCCAGCAGTGTTCTCCAGGGTGGCTATAATTCACCCCTCCACTTT
TRBJ1-5 . TRBV5-8 TRBD1 CASSRTGRSNQPQHF TGTGCCAGCAGCAGGACAGGAAGAAGCAATCAGCCCCAGCATTTT
TRBJ2-1 . TRBV4-3 TRBD2 CASSQDRASGRYEQFF TGCGCCAGCAGCCAAGATCGGGCTAGCGGGCGGTATGAGCAGTTCTTC
TRBJ1-1 . TRBV18 TRBD1 CASSPPGGQGLNTEAFF TGTGCCAGCTCACCACCAGGTGGACAGGGTTTGAACACTGAAGCTTTCTTT
TRBJ2-5 . TRBV2 . CASSGQYQETQYF TGTGCCAGCAGTGGACAGTACCAAGAGACCCAGTACTTC
TRBJ2-5 . TRBV7-2 . CASSLVAAGEETQYF TGTGCCAGCAGCTTAGTGGCGGCAGGGGAAGAGACCCAGTACTTC
TRBJ1-3 . TRBV9 . CASAQWPGNTIYF TGTGCCAGCGCCCAGTGGCCTGGAAACACCATATATTTT
TRBJ2-5 . TRBV7-2 . CASSLTATEETQYF TGTGCCAGCAGCTTGACAGCGACGGAAGAGACCCAGTACTTC
TRBJ1-3 . TRBV6-1 . CASSEGSSGNTIYF TGTGCCAGCAGTGAAGGGAGCTCTGGAAACACCATATATTTT
TRBJ1-1 . TRBV6-5 TRBD1 CASSTGTGIHTEAFF TGTGCCAGCAGTACCGGGACAGGTATACACACTGAAGCTTTCTTT
TRBJ2-1 . TRBV7-2 . CASSGFGGNEQFF TGTGCCAGCAGCGGCTTCGGGGGCAATGAGCAGTTCTTC
TRBJ2-7 . TRBV5-6 TRBD2 CASSSRPGLERYEQYF TGTGCCAGCAGCTCAAGACCGGGACTAGAGAGATACGAGCAGTACTTC
TRBJ2-2 medium-sized TRBV12-5 . CASGPGAGELFF TGTGCTAGTGGCCCGGGGGCCGGGGAGCTGTTTTTT